One and the same sample provided the 14 T cell receptor beta chains below, sequenced in a study of CD8 T cells in ankylosing spondylitis. The antigens these receptors bind are not known. Notes on the study in general: Within ankylosing spondylitis blood, a TCR beta motif made up of under 10 highly homologous variants appeared to be characteristic.

One entry per CDR3 protein results from TCRdb running MiXCR on the 5' RACE reads. The data show about 340,000 distinct CDR3 sequences, with approximately 8% seen just once and roughly 14% held by the top ten. The sequenced material came from blood, either unsorted or a sorted T cell fraction (not recorded which). The receptors come from a male donor with ankylosing spondylitis.

This clonotype was seen a handful of times. The rearrangement links TRBV27 to TRBJ2-2; D remains unclear. The CDR3 runs 12 residues. Germline lookup yields CDR1 MNHEY and CDR2 SMNVEV (reference sequence). Trimming removed 5 bases at V and 7 bases at J, with 8 bases between. The CDR3 DNA is TGTGCCAGCAGTCTAGTGAACGGGGAGCTGTTTTTT. Translation gives CASSLVNGELFF.

This clonotype was recorded many times. The genes are TRBV29-1 and TRBJ1-2; tentative D call: TRBD1 (5 bases). Germline lookup yields CDR1 SQVTM and CDR2 ANQGSEA. V dropped 4 bases and J dropped 5 bases, with 11 bases sitting between them. The CDR3 extends over 12 amino acids. CDR3 sequence reads: CSVGTGPYGYTF. CDR3 coding DNA: TGCAGCGTTGGAACGGGGCCATATGGCTACACCTTC.

This clonotype was counted ten times or more. The J gene is TRBJ2-1, the V gene TRBV7-9, with D maybe TRBD2 (6 bases). V lost 5 bases to trimming and J lost 0 bases, with 14 bases between them. This CDR3 comprises 16 residues. Per germline, CDR1 SEHNR and CDR2 FQNEAQ (reference sequence). CDR3 region: CASSLSGAGSYNEQFF. In DNA form, the CDR3 reads TGTGCCAGCAGCCTAAGCGGAGCGGGCTCCTACAATGAGCAGTTCTTC.

This clonotype was detected ten times or more. The gene calls are TRBV7-3 and TRBJ2-1; 7 nucleotides line up with TRBD1. V was pared by 4 bases and J by 0 bases, with 3 bases of the junction left unmatched. The CDR3 runs 15 residues. The germline gives CDR1 SGHTA, CDR2 FQGTGA. CDR3 sequence (DNA): TGTGCCAGCAGCTCGGACAGGAGCTCCTACAATGAGCAGTTCTTC. Protein product: CASSSDRSSYNEQFF.

This clonotype was counted between two and nine times. The chain combines TRBV20-1 with TRBJ2-3, with 7 bases that match TRBD1. The J segment lost 0 bases and the V segment lost 6 bases, leaving 3 bases of the junction unmatched. CDR3 length: 13 residues. The germline CDR1 and CDR2 sequences are DFQATT and SNEGSKA (reference sequence). CDR3: CSATGASTDTQYF. The CDR3, as DNA: TGCAGTGCCACAGGGGCGAGCACAGATACGCAGTATTTT.

This chain links TRBV20-1 with TRBJ1-2, with 7 bases identical to TRBD1. The CDR3 loop spans 16 amino acids. Germline-derived CDR1 and CDR2 are DFQATT and SNEGSKA (reference sequence). With V trimmed by 7 bases and J by 1 base, 15 bases remained unmatched. The CDR3 DNA reads as TGCAGTGTTTCGCTGGGGGGGGACAGTGTTAACTATGGCTACACCTTC. Amino acid sequence: CSVSLGGDSVNYGYTF.

This clonotype was seen repeatedly, ten times or more. V usage is TRBV21-1 and J usage is TRBJ2-5; TRBD2 is the table's D call and was not checked against the DNA. TRBV21-1 is a pseudogene. The CDR3 extends over 20 amino acids. The CDR3 reads CASRFKWSEGLPLYQETQYF. The CDR3 region has the DNA TGTGCCAGCAGATTTAAGTGGTCTGAGGGACTACCCCTTTACCAAGAGACCCAGTACTTC.

The gene calls are TRBV7-9 and TRBJ2-1, with TRBD2 as a possible D gene (6 bases). Trimming removed 1 base from V and 2 bases from J, with 12 bases in between. Germline CDR1 reads SEHNR; CDR2 reads FQNEAQ (reference sequence). This CDR3 spans 16 amino acids. CDR3 amino acids: CASSLGGAGPYNEQFF. DNA for the CDR3: TGTGCCAGCAGCTTAGGCGGAGCGGGCCCCTACAATGAGCAGTTCTTC.

The gene calls are TRBV3-1 and TRBJ2-7, with 10 bases aligning to TRBD2. V lost 5 bases, J lost 5 bases, and 12 bases stayed unmatched. The CDR3 sequence is 16 residues long. The germline V gene encodes CDR1 LGHDT and CDR2 YNNKEL (reference sequence). The CDR3 region is CASSSLLAGASHEQYF. The DNA for the CDR3 is TGTGCCAGCAGCTCCCTCCTAGCGGGGGCGAGCCACGAGCAGTACTTC.

V is TRBV12-3 or TRBV12-4 and J is TRBJ1-2; D gene ambiguous. The V end lost 3 bases, the J end lost 8 bases, and 10 bases lay between the germline ends. This CDR3 is 12 amino acids long. The CDR3 DNA is TGTGCCAGCAGTTTTTCCGGGAGAGGCTACACCTTC. Residues: CASSFSGRGYTF.

The chain employs TRBV15 and TRBJ2-7; D gene ambiguous. V gave up 0 bases and J gave up 5 bases, with 8 bases separating them. Per the germline V gene, CDR1 is LNHNV and CDR2 is YYDKDF (reference sequence). The CDR3 runs to 13 residues. The CDR3 spells CATSRDFRDEQYF. The CDR3 DNA sequence: TGTGCCACCAGCAGAGATTTTAGGGACGAGCAGTACTTC.

This clonotype showed up just a few times. The CDR3 DNA follows: TGCGCCAGCAGCTTGGCCGTAGTAGCGAACACCGGGGAGCTGTTTTTT. Translated, it gives CASSLAVVANTGELFF. V and J are TRBV5-1 and TRBJ2-2; the D is unclear. This CDR3 has 16 amino acids. V was cut by 0 bases and J by 0 bases, with 9 bases left in between. Germline V gene lookup returns CDR1 SGHRS and CDR2 YFSETQ. The whole variable domain, filled in from reference TRBV5-1 and TRBJ2-2, reads KAGVTQTPRYLIKTRGQQVTLSCSPISGHRSVSWYQQTPGQGLQFLFEYFSETQRNKGNFPGRFSGRQFSNSRSEMNVSTLELGDSALYLCASSLAVVANTGELFFGEGSRLTVL.

This clonotype occurred a few times. The genes are TRBV27 and TRBJ1-6, with TRBD1 as a possible D gene (6 bases). The CDR3 contains 14 residues. Germline V gives CDR1 MNHEY, CDR2 SMNVEV (reference sequence). Between the trimmed V and J ends, which lost 3 bases and 6 bases, there was a span of 9 bases. CDR3 bases: TGTGCCAGCAGTTTCCGGACAGCTAATTCACCCCTCCACTTT. This sequence encodes CASSFRTANSPLHF.

As to this clonotype: Possible read error: a much larger clone is one base away. Given the absence of the conserved phenylalanine or tryptophan at the CDR3 end, a read error is likely. The CDR3 loop reads CASRVGGGHTEAFS. CDR3 nucleotide sequence: TGTGCCAGCCGTGTAGGGGGAGGGCACACTGAAGCTTTCTCT. This rearrangement joins TRBV7-9 to TRBJ1-1; D is perhaps TRBD1 (6 bases). CDR1 and CDR2 (germline): SEHNR, FQNEAQ (reference sequence). V gave up 8 bases and J gave up 3 bases, with 16 bases separating them. The CDR3 length is 14 residues.